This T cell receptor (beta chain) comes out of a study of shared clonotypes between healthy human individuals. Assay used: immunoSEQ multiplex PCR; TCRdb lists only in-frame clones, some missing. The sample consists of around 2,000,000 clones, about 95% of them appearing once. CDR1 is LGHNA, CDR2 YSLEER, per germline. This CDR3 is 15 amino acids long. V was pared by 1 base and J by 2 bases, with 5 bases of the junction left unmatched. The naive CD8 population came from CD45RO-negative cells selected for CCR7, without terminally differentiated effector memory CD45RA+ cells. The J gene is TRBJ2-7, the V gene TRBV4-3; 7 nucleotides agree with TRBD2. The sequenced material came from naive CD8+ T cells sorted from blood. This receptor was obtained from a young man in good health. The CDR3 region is CASSQAASGAYEQYF. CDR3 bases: TGCGCCAGCAGCCAAGCCGCTAGCGGTGCCTACGAGCAGTACTTC.